These 3 T cell receptor beta chains share one sample of origin, sequenced in a study of blood T cell repertoires in COVID-19. Produced via immunoSEQ multiplex PCR; TCRdb's table is partial and in-frame only. The data show 110,000 to 150,000 clones, more than 70% seen once. Sequenced material: peripheral blood. Receptors were obtained from a woman between 45 and 60 years old with acute or convalescent COVID-19.

CDR3 loop: CASSPLPGQGAFF. The CDR3 bases are TGTGCCAGCAGTCCCCTACCGGGACAGGGGGCTTTCTTT. The chain joins TRBV6-5 to TRBJ1-1, with 10 bases lining up with TRBD1. V shed 5 bases and J 11 bases; nucleotides not matched to a gene: 8. Germline loops: CDR1 MNHEY, CDR2 SVGAGI. The CDR3 spans 13 residues.

The V and J genes are TRBV5-1 and TRBJ2-7; TRBD1 matches at 8 bases. Germline V gives CDR1 SGHRS, CDR2 YFSETQ. This CDR3 is 14 amino acids long. V lost 2 bases to trimming and J lost 3 bases; unmatched junction nucleotides: 4. CDR3 nucleotides: TGCGCCAGCAGCTTACGGACAGGGAGCTACGAGCAGTACTTC. Amino acids: CASSLRTGSYEQYF.

This chain connects TRBV4-2 to TRBJ1-1; TRBD1 matches 8 bases. In germline, CDR1 is LGHNA, CDR2 YNFKEQ. With 5 bases clipped from V and 5 bases from J, the junction kept 10 bases outside the gene matches. The CDR3 runs 15 residues. The CDR3 DNA sequence: TGTGCCAGCAGCGAATCAGGGGGCGCGAATACTGAAGCTTTCTTT. Translation: CASSESGGANTEAFF.